The 29 T cell receptor beta chains in this list originate from one sample, sequenced in a study of glioma-infiltrating T cells. Using RNA template, CDR3s of TCR alpha and beta were amplified with iRepertoire arm-PCR. TCRdb re-derived calls from the multiplex PCR reads in MiXCR, one entry per CDR3 protein. The sample records about 93,000 distinct CDR3 sequences, approximately 40% being singletons. The sample taken for sequencing was glioma tissue, nonneoplastic brain tissue, or PBMCs (not recorded which). All receptors come from a human donor with low-grade glioma or glioblastoma, undergoing nonglioma brain surgery, or in good health (not recorded which).

This clonotype turned up a few times. One end of the junction is discordant with germline, which a read error may explain. The chain carries TRBV6-2 or TRBV6-3 and TRBJ2-1, with TRBD2 matching 11 bases. Germline CDR1 reads MNHEY; CDR2 reads SVGEGT. CDR3 length: 15 residues. For the CDR3, the DNA is TGTGCCGGCAGCGACAGGCTAGCGGGAGGCGGTGAGCAGTTCTTC. It codes for CAGSDRLAGGGEQFF.

CDR3 in DNA: TGTGCCAGCGCGTCAGGGTCTAACTATAACTACACCTTC. Its protein product is CASASGSNYNYTF. The V and J genes are TRBV19 and TRBJ1-2; D might be TRBD1 (5 bases). The CDR3 is made up of 13 amino acids. The germline V gene encodes CDR1 LNHDA and CDR2 SQIVND (reference sequence). With 9 bases removed from V and 10 bases from J, the gap between germline ends came to 21 bases.

The chain carries TRBV19 and TRBJ2-7, with 7 bases that match TRBD2. Trimming at V came to 4 bases and at J to 5 bases, leaving 8 bases not matched to a gene. This CDR3 is built from 14 residues. Looked up from germline, CDR1 is LNHDA and CDR2 is SQIVND (reference sequence). The CDR3 loop reads CASSKAERGHEQYF. In DNA, the CDR3 is TGTGCCAGTAGTAAGGCGGAGCGGGGCCACGAGCAGTACTTC. Drawing the rest from reference TRBV19 and TRBJ2-7, the complete variable domain is DGGITQSPKYLFRKEGQNVTLSCEQNLNHDAMYWYRQDPGQGLRLIYYSQIVNDFQKGDIAEGYSVSREKKESFPLTVTSAQKNPTAFYLCASSKAERGHEQYFGPGTRLTVT.

The table lists this clonotype with many counts. The chain carries TRBV6-2 or TRBV6-3 and TRBJ2-1, with 11 bases matching TRBD2. CDR3 length equals 15 residues. The J segment lost 3 bases and the V segment lost 4 bases, leaving 2 bases of the junction unmatched. Per germline, CDR1 MNHEY and CDR2 SVGEGT. The CDR3 DNA sequence: TGTGCCAGCAGTTCCGGGACTAGCGGCTACAATGAGCAGTTCTTC. It is translated as CASSSGTSGYNEQFF.

This clonotype occurred many times. The rearrangement links TRBV7-9 to TRBJ1-6; 9 nucleotides match TRBD1. CDR1 and CDR2 (germline): SEHNR, FQNEAQ (reference sequence). Trimming cost V 5 bases and J 7 bases; bases outside gene matches: 6. The CDR3 is 15 residues long. The CDR3 DNA reads as TGTGCCAGCAGCAGAGGACAGGGGAGGAATTCACCCCTCCACTTT. Its protein is CASSRGQGRNSPLHF. The complete variable domain, with remaining parts taken from reference TRBV7-9 and TRBJ1-6, reads DTGVSQNPRHKITKRGQNVTFRCDPISEHNRLYWYRQTLGQGPEFLTYFQNEAQLEKSRLLSDRFSAERPKGSFSTLEIQRTEQGDSAMYLCASSRGQGRNSPLHFGNGTRLTVT.

Points on this clonotype: Its ends do not fully match the called genes, so a read error is possible. The chain has TRBV19 and TRBJ2-1; tentatively, D is TRBD1 (6 bases). From germline, CDR1 is LNHDA and CDR2 SQIVND (reference sequence). The CDR3 runs to 14 residues. The CDR3 sequence is CASIIDTGYNEQFF. CDR3 sequence (DNA): TGCGCCAGTATTATAGATACAGGGTACAATGAGCAGTTCTTC.

This clonotype came up many times. The chain couples TRBV2 to TRBJ1-5, with D unclear. Trimming pared 1 base from V and 0 bases from J, leaving 7 bases between. Germline V gene sequence: CDR1 SNHLY, CDR2 FYNNEI. CDR3 length: 15 residues. CDR3 nucleotide sequence: TGTGCCAGCAGTGAAGAGGGTAATAGCAATCAGCCCCAGCATTTT. Amino acids: CASSEEGNSNQPQHF.

With respect to this clonotype: Compared with germline, one end of the junction differs, possibly owing to a read error. CDR3 coding DNA: TGTGCCAGCAGTTGCGGCGCAGGAGAGCGGTTCTTC. Amino acids: CASSCGAGERFF. The chain is built from TRBV6-1 and TRBJ2-1, with D unresolved. Germline V gene data show CDR1 as MNHNS and CDR2 as SASEGT. This CDR3 is built from 12 residues.

This chain joins TRBV20-1 and TRBJ2-3; the match to TRBD2 covers 12 bases. CDR1 is DFQATT and CDR2 is SNEGSKA in the germline V gene (reference sequence). CDR3 length equals 15 residues. The V gene end was trimmed by 1 base and the J gene end by 1 base; junction bases not matched to a gene: 0. In DNA, the CDR3 is TGCAGTGCTAGAGGACTAGCGGGGGGCACAGATACGCAGTATTTT. This codes for CSARGLAGGTDTQYF.

V is TRBV6-1 and J is TRBJ2-7, with 11 bases matching TRBD2. Unmatched junction bases numbered 9, after V lost 7 bases and J lost 7 bases. Germline V lookup: CDR1 MNHNS, CDR2 SASEGT. The CDR3 extends over 14 amino acids. The CDR3 nucleotides are TGTGCCAGCATGCTAGCGGGAGGTCGGTGGGAGCAGTACTTC. Amino acids: CASMLAGGRWEQYF.

This clonotype appeared many times. V gene TRBV19 combines with J gene TRBJ1-5; no clear D. Per germline, CDR1 LNHDA and CDR2 SQIVND (reference sequence). V was clipped by 5 bases and J by 3 bases, with 8 bases between them. CDR3 length: 13 residues. CDR3 in DNA: TGTGCCAGTAGTCCCCAAGTCAATCAGCCCCAGCATTTT. Amino acids: CASSPQVNQPQHF.

Note on this clonotype: This CDR3 is missing its conserved last phenylalanine or tryptophan, likely due to a read error. CDR3 region: CASIFASVGTKEQYL. The CDR3 bases are TGTGCCAGCATTTTCGCTAGCGTGGGGACCAAAGAGCAGTACCTC. The chain employs TRBV6-5 and TRBJ2-7; D is possibly TRBD2 (6 bases). The CDR3 is 15 amino acids. Trimming shortened V by 7 bases and J by 7 bases, and 23 bases separated the two germline ends. In germline, CDR1 is MNHEY, CDR2 SVGAGI.

As concerns this clonotype: A clone one base away is much larger, so this may be a read error. The rearrangement joins TRBV7-9 to TRBJ2-5; perhaps TRBD1 as D (6 bases). The germline CDR1 and CDR2 sequences are SEHNR and FQNEAQ (reference sequence). The CDR3 is 14 residues long. In nucleotides, the CDR3 is TGTGCCAGCAGAACCGACAGGCTCCAAGAGGCCCAGTACTTC. Translated, it gives CASRTDRLQEAQYF.

This chain uses TRBV15 with TRBJ2-5; TRBD1 or TRBD2 may be the D gene (5 bases each). The germline V gene has CDR1 LNHNV and CDR2 YYDKDF (reference sequence). V lost 7 bases and J lost 7, with 25 bases in between. The CDR3 has 16 residues. The CDR3: CATTGVLGLDSSTQYF. The CDR3 DNA follows: TGTGCCACCACCGGGGTACTGGGGCTAGATAGTTCGACCCAGTACTTC.

This clonotype has ten or more counts. Germline is not matched at one junction end, which may reflect a read error. The CDR3 DNA follows: TGTGCCAACAGCGAAGAGAGGGTAGGGGGCTACACCTTC. It encodes CANSEERVGGYTF. The chain has TRBV3-1 and TRBJ1-2; D unclear. The CDR3 has 13 amino acids. CDR1 and CDR2 from the germline V gene are LGHDT and YNNKEL (reference sequence).

As concerns this clonotype: Germline is not matched at one junction end, which may reflect a read error. The chain uses TRBV12-3 or TRBV12-4 and TRBJ2-4, with D perhaps matching TRBD1 (5 bases). CDR3 length: 16 residues. The CDR3 nucleotides read TGCGCCAGCAGTTTATTTGCCAGGACACACGAAAACATTCAGTACTTC. Amino acids: CASSLFARTHENIQYF.

The table lists this clonotype with a few counts. The V call is TRBV6-5, the J call TRBJ2-7, with 10 bases fitting TRBD2. The V and J ends lost 4 bases and 4 bases, in that order; junction bases with no gene match: 7. The CDR3 sequence is 15 residues long. From germline, CDR1 is MNHEY and CDR2 SVGAGI. The CDR3 DNA follows: TGTGCCAGCAGTTTCGCTAGCGGGGGCTTTTACGAGCAGTACTTC. Encoded protein: CASSFASGGFYEQYF.

As for this clonotype: A much bigger clone sits one base away, suggesting this may be a read error. This chain uses TRBV18 with TRBJ2-5; weak D call: TRBD1 (6 bases). From germline, CDR1 is KGHSH and CDR2 LQKENI. The CDR3 has 13 residues. Here the CDR3 DNA reads TGTGCCGGCTCACCCCGACAGGAAGAGACCCAGTACTTC. Amino acid sequence: CAGSPRQEETQYF.

In this sample, this clonotype turned up many times. This sequence joins TRBV27 and TRBJ2-2; D possibly corresponds to TRBD1 (5 bases). The V and J ends lost 6 bases and 1 base respectively, with 9 bases between them. The CDR3 runs 14 residues. Per the germline V gene, CDR1 is MNHEY and CDR2 is SMNVEV (reference sequence). CDR3 DNA sequence: TGTGCCAGCAGGGGAACAGGGAACACCGGGGAGCTGTTTTTT. Its translation is CASRGTGNTGELFF.

This clonotype was found many times. This chain links TRBV27 with TRBJ2-2; D is unclear. The ends were cut back, 3 bases at V and 4 bases at J, with 9 bases in the middle. The CDR3 contains 14 residues. CDR1 and CDR2 from the germline V gene are MNHEY and SMNVEV (reference sequence). CDR3: CASSFTESTGELFF. In DNA, the CDR3 is TGTGCCAGCAGTTTTACGGAGAGCACCGGGGAGCTGTTTTTT.

Remarks on this clonotype: This may stem from a read error, because a much larger clone lies one nucleotide away. The conserved phenylalanine or tryptophan normally closing the CDR3 is absent here, so this likely arose from a read error. The chain employs TRBV11-3 and TRBJ2-7; the match to TRBD1 covers 9 bases. This CDR3 comprises 15 residues. CDR1 and CDR2 from the germline V gene are SGHNT and YENEEA. Here the CDR3 reads CASSLETGGSYEQYL. The DNA of the CDR3 is TGTGCCAGCAGCCTAGAGACAGGGGGCTCCTACGAGCAGTACCTC.

This clonotype was seen repeatedly, ten times or more. This may arise from a read error, as a much more abundant clone is one base away. This chain connects TRBV7-2 to TRBJ1-5, with 7 nucleotides matching TRBD1. Germline CDR1 is SGHTA and CDR2 is FQGNSA. The CDR3 loop spans 16 amino acids. DNA for the CDR3: TGTGCCAGCAGTCCCACGACAGGGATACTCAATCGGCCCCAGCATTTT. It encodes CASSPTTGILNRPQHF. Full variable domain (remainder filled in from reference TRBV7-2 and TRBJ1-5): GAGVSQSPSNKVTEKGKDVELRCDPISGHTALYWYRQSLGQGLEFLIYFQGNSAPDKSGLPSDRFSAERTGGSVSTLTIQRTQQEDSAVYLCASSPTTGILNRPQHFGDGTRLSIL.

This clonotype was seen repeatedly, ten times or more. The V gene is TRBV19, the J gene TRBJ1-6; no clear D gene. Germline V CDR1 and CDR2: LNHDA, SQIVND (reference sequence). This CDR3 spans 13 amino acids. Trimming removed 7 bases at V and 8 bases at J, with 12 bases between. The CDR3 DNA reads TGTGCCAGTACAAAATGGAATGATTCACCCCTCCACTTT. This gives the protein CASTKWNDSPLHF.

This clonotype has a count of ten or more. The chain combines TRBV15 with TRBJ2-4; weak D call: TRBD2 (5 bases). In germline, CDR1 is LNHNV, CDR2 YYDKDF (reference sequence). The CDR3 has 14 amino acids. The V end lost 0 bases, the J end lost 8 bases, and 11 bases lay between the germline ends. As DNA, the CDR3 is TGTGCCACCAGCAGAGATTCGGGGTTGGACATTCAGTACTTC. This codes for CATSRDSGLDIQYF.

This clonotype was seen at least ten times. The chain links TRBV3-1 to TRBJ1-1; D is unclear. V was pared by 3 bases and J by 4 bases, with 9 bases between. CDR3 length equals 13 residues. CDR1 and CDR2 from the germline V gene are LGHDT and YNNKEL (reference sequence). This CDR3 is CASSHSRGTEAFF. In nucleotides, the CDR3 is TGTGCCAGCAGCCATTCCCGGGGCACTGAAGCTTTCTTT.

Concerning this clonotype itself: A much larger clone lies a single base off, so this may be a read error. The V and J genes are TRBV15 and TRBJ2-3, with D tentatively TRBD1 (6 bases). With the DNA end fitting TRBJ1-5 better, the J assignment may be wrong. Germline-derived CDR1 and CDR2 are LNHNV and YYDKDF (reference sequence). The CDR3 consists of 11 residues. CDR3 nucleotides: TGTGACACCCAACAGGGTGATACGCAGCATTTT. This codes for CDTQQGDTQHF.

The rearrangement links TRBV4-1 to TRBJ1-2, with TRBD1 identical over 9 bases. V shed 9 bases and J 0 bases; nucleotides not matched to a gene: 5. Germline CDR1 MGHRA, CDR2 YSYEKL. The CDR3 totals 14 residues. This chain's CDR3 is CASTGQGANYGYTF. DNA for the CDR3: TGCGCCAGTACGGGACAGGGCGCTAACTATGGCTACACCTTC.

This clonotype was picked up many times. The chain joins TRBV5-4 to TRBJ2-2; 10 bases map to TRBD2. The CDR3 covers 16 residues. Germline V gives CDR1 SGHNT, CDR2 YYREEE (reference sequence). The J segment lost 4 bases and the V segment lost 3 bases, leaving 6 bases of the junction unmatched. Here the CDR3 reads CASSSQRGGGTGELFF. The CDR3 nucleotides read TGTGCCAGCAGCTCCCAGCGGGGGGGCGGCACCGGGGAGCTGTTTTTT.

This clonotype was observed at least ten times. The chain couples TRBV7-6 to TRBJ2-2; unclear D gene. This CDR3 is built from 13 residues. Germline CDR1 is SGHVS and CDR2 is FNYEAQ. Trimming stripped 5 bases from V and 6 bases from J, with 10 bases between. The CDR3 region is CASSPIEAGELFF. CDR3 nucleotide sequence: TGTGCCAGCAGCCCTATAGAGGCCGGGGAGCTGTTTTTT.